This record concerns one TCR beta chain sequence. Its antigen is not identified. With a much larger clone just one base away, this may be a read error. Generated by immunoSEQ multiplex PCR, the TCRdb table keeps only in-frame clones and is missing some. The sample has about 2 million clones; about 95% are singletons. This entry belongs to a study of shared clonotypes between healthy human individuals. Cells designated naive CD8 were CD45RO-negative and were positively selected for CCR7, with terminally differentiated effector memory CD45RA+ cells excluded. Overall study findings and caveats: What rarefaction showed was incomplete sorted-subset sequencing despite large depth.

This receptor was taken from a man aged 18 to 29 in good health. Sequences were obtained from naive CD8+ T cells sorted from blood.

CDR3 protein: CASSLGGATEAFF. CDR3 in DNA: TGTGCCAGCAGCTTAGGGGGGGCCACTGAAGCTTTCTTT. The chain couples TRBV13 to TRBJ1-1, with D perhaps matching TRBD1 (6 bases). Germline CDR1 reads PRHDT; CDR2 reads FYEKMQ (reference sequence). This CDR3 spans 13 amino acids. Trimming took 0 bases from V and 4 from J, leaving 6 bases between them.